The source of this T cell receptor (beta chain) is a study of siplizumab effects on memory and regulatory T cells. The mixed lymphocyte reaction cells were held in coculture (37°C) for less than seven days. By its share, this clone is medium-sized. Its antigen remains unidentified. V shed 0 bases and J 2 bases; nucleotides not matched to a gene: 10. CDR3 length: 17 amino acids. Per germline, CDR1 MNHNS and CDR2 SASEGT. TCRdb keeps only in-frame clones here, not all; method: immunoSEQ multiplex PCR. The table shows roughly 10,000 clones, with 43% occurring only once. The sequenced material came from CFSE-low (dividing) CD8+ T cells sorted from an allogeneic mixed lymphocyte reaction. The genes are TRBV6-1 and TRBJ2-7; 7 bases agree with TRBD1. The TCR comes from a human donor in good health; the cells came from an allogeneic mixed lymphocyte reaction. The CDR3 bases are TGTGCCAGCAGTGAAGCGGGGTGGGGGACAGCCCCCTACGAGCAGTACTTC. This sequence encodes CASSEAGWGTAPYEQYF.